Below, one T cell receptor (beta chain) is given with its context. This entry belongs to a study of blood T cell repertoires in COVID-19. This table comes from immunoSEQ multiplex PCR, and its TCRdb copy is limited to in-frame clones, with some not included. Of fewer than 85,000 clones listed, roughly four fifths are singletons. The germline V gene has CDR1 SGHNT and CDR2 YYREEE (reference sequence). CDR3 length: 13 residues. Trimming shortened V by 4 bases and J by 9 bases, and 17 bases separated the two germline ends. V gene TRBV5-4 combines with J gene TRBJ2-7, with D possibly TRBD2 on 6 matching bases. What was sequenced was peripheral blood. This TCR was recovered from a woman aged 60-70 years with acute or convalescent COVID-19. CDR3 in DNA: TGTGCCAGCAGCCCATTCCCGGGGGAGGTGCAGTACTTC. It codes for CASSPFPGEVQYF. Variable domain in full (rest from reference TRBV5-4 and TRBJ2-7): ETGVTQSPTHLIKTRGQQVTLRCSSQSGHNTVSWYQQALGQGPQFIFQYYREEENGRGNFPPRFSGLQFPNYSSELNVNALELDDSALYLCASSPFPGEVQYFGPGTRLTVT.